This TCR beta chain was retrieved from a study of regulatory T cells in long-lasting Graves disease. TCR beta libraries were built with iRepertoire HTBI primers and Arm-PCR of CDR3 regions. MiXCR, applied by TCRdb to the multiplex PCR reads, yields one record per CDR3 protein. The sample includes approximately 400,000 distinct CDR3 sequences, about 15% seen only once; the top ten take around 17%. This CDR3 spans 13 amino acids. The junction had 2 bases not matched to a gene; V was cut back by 1 base and J by 7 bases. Germline V gene lookup returns CDR1 SGDLS and CDR2 YYNGEE. This clonotype was observed a single time. Stated time point: newly diagnosed GD, antithyroid drugs for less than 3 months. RNA extracted from PBMCs served as the sequencing template. Patients met American Thyroid Association criteria for Graves' disease. These data also featured in a second study, about T cells in Graves' hyperthyroidism and ophthalmopathy. From that report: Uncontrolled infections, other autoimmune diseases, pregnancy or lactation led to exclusion of patients.

This clonotype originated in a woman aged 25 to 39 with Graves disease. The chain carries TRBV9 and TRBJ2-7; 10 bases agree with TRBD2. This specimen was peripheral blood mononuclear cells (PBMCs), taken at new diagnosis, from a patient treated with antithyroid drugs. CDR3 protein: CASSVSGRGEQYF. In DNA, the CDR3 is TGTGCCAGCAGCGTAAGCGGGAGGGGGGAGCAGTACTTC.